The 30 T cell receptor beta chains reported below all come from one sample, sequenced in a study of T cell responses to AZD1222 COVID-19 vaccine. Some clones are missing from TCRdb's copy, which holds only in-frame ones; the method was immunoSEQ multiplex PCR. The sample consists of 80,000 to 100,000 clones, around 90% of them appearing once. The sample was peripheral blood, taken on day 0 of AZD1222 vaccination. The receptors stem from an adult in good health.

This chain links TRBV20-1 with TRBJ2-3; D call uncertain. The CDR3 is 11 residues long. Germline V lookup: CDR1 DFQATT, CDR2 SNEGSKA (reference sequence). Between the trimmed V and J ends, which lost 3 bases and 2 bases, there was a span of 3 bases. For the CDR3, the DNA is TGCAGTGCTAGGGCCACAGATACGCAGTATTTT. It codes for CSARATDTQYF.

The sample holds a few counts of this clone. V and J are TRBV28 and TRBJ1-1, with D unclear. Between the trimmed V and J ends, which lost 7 bases and 1 base, there was a span of 7 bases. Germline CDR1 is MDHEN and CDR2 is SYDVKM. The CDR3 runs to 12 residues. CDR3 sequence: CASKDQNTEAFF. The CDR3 DNA sequence: TGTGCCAGCAAGGATCAGAACACTGAAGCTTTCTTT. Filled out from reference TRBV28 and TRBJ1-1, the complete variable domain reads DVKVTQSSRYLVKRTGEKVFLECVQDMDHENMFWYRQDPGLGLRLIYFSYDVKMKEKGDIPEGYSVSREKKERFSLILESASTNQTSMYLCASKDQNTEAFFGQGTRLTVV.

The J gene is TRBJ2-5, the V gene TRBV7-3; TRBD2 aligns across 7 bases. V gave up 1 base and J gave up 4 bases; unmatched junction bases: 0. The germline gives CDR1 SGHTA, CDR2 FQGTGA. This CDR3 comprises 13 residues. The CDR3 spells CASSLSGRETQYF. Here the CDR3 DNA reads TGTGCCAGCAGCTTAAGCGGGAGAGAGACCCAGTACTTC.

The rearrangement joins TRBV27 to TRBJ2-1; D is uncertain. V lost 2 bases, J lost 10 bases, and 12 bases lay in between. The V gene's germline CDR1 is MNHEY and CDR2 SMNVEV (reference sequence). The CDR3 is made up of 13 amino acids. In DNA form, the CDR3 reads TGTGCCAGCAGTTTAGGTGGCGTTGGGGAGCAGTTCTTC. Translated: CASSLGGVGEQFF.

The rearrangement uses TRBV21-1 and TRBJ1-5. TRBV21-1 is tagged as a pseudogene. This CDR3 comprises 15 residues. The CDR3 coding sequence is TGTGCCAGCAGCAACTTCGATGATAGCAATCAGCCCCAGCATTTT. This gives the protein CASSNFDDSNQPQHF.

This chain joins TRBV18 and TRBJ1-4; unclear D gene. Deletions cut 1 base from V and 4 bases from J, with 7 bases between. CDR1 is KGHSH and CDR2 is LQKENI in the germline V gene. The CDR3 is made up of 14 amino acids. The CDR3 region has the DNA TGTGCCAGCTCACCACGACCAGTTAATGAAAAACTGTTTTTT. Protein: CASSPRPVNEKLFF. The full variable domain, completed using reference TRBV18 and TRBJ1-4, is NAGVMQNPRHLVRRRGQEARLRCSPMKGHSHVYWYRQLPEEGLKFMVYLQKENIIDESGMPKERFSAEFPKEGPSILRIQQVVRGDSAAYFCASSPRPVNEKLFFGSGTQLSVL.

The chain links TRBV30 to TRBJ1-3; D not certain. Germline V lookup: CDR1 GTSNPN, CDR2 SVGIG (reference sequence). V was trimmed by 2 bases and J by 2 bases, leaving 13 bases between them. CDR3 length: 15 amino acids. DNA for the CDR3: TGTGCCTGGAGTCTAGTAGGTAGGGCTGGAAACACCATATATTTT. The encoded protein is CAWSLVGRAGNTIYF.

This CDR3 is CASSIPGLAENEQFF. DNA of the CDR3: TGTGCCAGCAGTATCCCGGGACTAGCAGAGAATGAGCAGTTCTTC. This chain links TRBV6-2 or TRBV6-3 with TRBJ2-1; 9 bases are a match to TRBD2. Germline CDR1 is MNHEY and CDR2 is SVGEGT. V was clipped by 5 bases and J by 7 bases; unmatched bases: 9. CDR3 length: 15 residues.

V gene TRBV12-3 or TRBV12-4 combines with J gene TRBJ2-7; no reliable D call. The V end was cut by 7 bases, the J end by 7 bases, with 14 bases between. CDR3 size: 12 residues. CDR3 coding DNA: TGTGCCAGCACCAACCTAGGAGAGGAGCAGTACTTC. Translating it yields CASTNLGEEQYF.

This clone is a singleton in its sample. The chain links TRBV3-1 (or the pseudogene TRBV3-2) to TRBJ2-1; D unresolved. Trimming cost V 1 base and J 5 bases, with 6 bases left between them. CDR1 and CDR2 from the germline V gene are LGHDT and YNNKEL (reference sequence). This CDR3 has 13 amino acids. DNA for the CDR3: TGTGCCAGCAGCCAAGCTCGGAACAATGAGCAGTTCTTC. Translation gives CASSQARNNEQFF.

The chain is built from TRBV19 and TRBJ1-1, with TRBD1 as a possible D gene (5 bases). Germline V lookup: CDR1 LNHDA, CDR2 SQIVND (reference sequence). The CDR3 length is 12 residues. Trimming cost V 3 bases and J 8 bases, with 10 bases left between them. The DNA of the CDR3 is TGTGCCAGTAGTATCAGGTGGGGCGAAGCTTTCTTT. It codes for CASSIRWGEAFF.

This clone was recorded once. The V call is TRBV27, the J call TRBJ2-5, with 7 bases aligning to TRBD2. This CDR3 contains 14 residues. Germline V gives CDR1 MNHEY, CDR2 SMNVEV (reference sequence). The J segment lost 5 bases and the V segment lost 5 bases, leaving 8 bases of the junction unmatched. The CDR3 DNA sequence: TGTGCCAGCAGTATAGCGGGTCAAGGGGAGACCCAGTACTTC. It translates to CASSIAGQGETQYF.

The rearrangement uses TRBV29-1 and TRBJ2-2; TRBD2 might be the D (5 bases). The V gene's germline CDR1 is SQVTM and CDR2 ANQGSEA. V shed 5 bases and J shed 5 bases, with 12 bases lying between them. This CDR3 contains 13 residues. In nucleotides, the CDR3 is TGCAGCGTTACAATGGGCGGGACCGGGGAGCTGTTTTTT. As protein: CSVTMGGTGELFF.

V usage is TRBV24-1 and J usage is TRBJ2-3; D perhaps matches TRBD2 (6 bases). The V end was cut by 1 base, the J end by 0 bases, with 13 bases between. The CDR3 is made up of 17 amino acids. In germline, CDR1 is KGHDR, CDR2 SFDVKD. This chain's CDR3 is CATSDLGFRGSTDTQYF. For the CDR3, the DNA is TGTGCCACCAGTGATTTAGGCTTTCGGGGGAGCACAGATACGCAGTATTTT.

Here the CDR3 reads CASSLEALSSYNEQFF. The DNA for the CDR3 is TGCGCCAGCAGCTTGGAAGCCTTAAGCTCCTACAATGAGCAGTTCTTC. The genes are TRBV5-1 and TRBJ2-1; D remains ambiguous. The CDR3 is 16 residues long. Trimming took 0 bases from V and 0 from J, leaving 10 bases between them. The germline gives CDR1 SGHRS, CDR2 YFSETQ.

The chain combines TRBV6-5 with TRBJ1-2, with 8 bases aligning to TRBD1. The V and J ends lost 4 bases and 2 bases, in that order; junction bases with no gene match: 9. The germline V gene has CDR1 MNHEY and CDR2 SVGAGI. The CDR3 has 16 residues. The CDR3 DNA sequence: TGTGCCAGCAGTTCCCGGGACAGGCGGACCAACTATGGCTACACCTTC. Protein product: CASSSRDRRTNYGYTF.

The chain couples TRBV2 to TRBJ2-7; TRBD2 might be the D (5 bases). This CDR3 is built from 13 residues. CDR1 and CDR2 (germline): SNHLY, FYNNEI. The V gene lost 5 bases and the J gene lost 4 bases, with 12 bases spanning the gap. CDR3 sequence: CASSTVGVYEQYF. CDR3 bases: TGTGCCAGCAGTACCGTGGGAGTTTACGAGCAGTACTTC.

The V and J genes are TRBV18 and TRBJ1-1; D is possibly TRBD1 (5 bases). There are 15 residues in the CDR3. Trimming stripped 3 bases from V and 4 bases from J, with 15 bases between. In germline, CDR1 is KGHSH, CDR2 LQKENI. DNA for the CDR3: TGTGCCAGCTCACCTGGGACCATTAGGGTCACTGAAGCTTTCTTT. Translated, it gives CASSPGTIRVTEAFF.

The rearrangement links TRBV5-4 to TRBJ2-7, with D tentatively TRBD1 (6 bases). CDR3 length: 14 residues. Germline CDR1 SGHNT, CDR2 YYREEE (reference sequence). Trimming took off 4 bases at V and 6 bases at J, with 17 bases between the two ends. CDR3 in amino acids: CASSPLTGSAEQYF. CDR3 sequence (DNA): TGTGCCAGCAGCCCCCTTACAGGGTCTGCCGAGCAGTACTTC.

The chain joins TRBV28 to TRBJ2-4; a possible D gene is TRBD1 (6 bases). Germline V CDR1 and CDR2: MDHEN, SYDVKM. This CDR3 contains 16 residues. V lost 5 bases to trimming and J lost 0 bases, with 14 bases between them. The CDR3 nucleotides are TGTGCCAGCAGTCTTTACAGGGCAATAGCCAAAAACATTCAGTACTTC. This encodes CASSLYRAIAKNIQYF.

The rearrangement uses TRBV28 and TRBJ1-2; D is uncertain. Germline CDR1 reads MDHEN; CDR2 reads SYDVKM. V lost 3 bases to trimming and J lost 2 bases, with 10 bases between them. This CDR3 region has 14 residues. CDR3 amino acids: CASSLLDGNYGYTF. CDR3 nucleotides: TGTGCCAGCAGTTTGTTGGACGGAAACTATGGCTACACCTTC.

The chain joins TRBV19 to TRBJ2-7; 10 positions match TRBD1. This CDR3 has 15 amino acids. Germline CDR1 LNHDA, CDR2 SQIVND (reference sequence). V lost 8 bases to trimming and J lost 3 bases; unmatched junction nucleotides: 10. In nucleotides, the CDR3 is TGTGCCAGTCGTCGGACCGGGACAGGGGTCTACGAGCAGTACTTC. It encodes CASRRTGTGVYEQYF. The entire variable domain, with the rest obtained from reference TRBV19 and TRBJ2-7, is as follows: DGGITQSPKYLFRKEGQNVTLSCEQNLNHDAMYWYRQDPGQGLRLIYYSQIVNDFQKGDIAEGYSVSREKKESFPLTVTSAQKNPTAFYLCASRRTGTGVYEQYFGPGTRLTVT.

The chain is built from TRBV10-3 and TRBJ2-3; TRBD2 agrees at 12 bases. This CDR3 has 17 residues. With V trimmed by 6 bases and J by 4 bases, 11 bases remained unmatched. CDR1 and CDR2 (germline): ENHRY, SYGVKD. The CDR3 region is CAIRAWTSGIGADTQYF. CDR3 bases: TGTGCCATCAGAGCCTGGACTAGCGGGATAGGGGCAGATACGCAGTATTTT.

Here the CDR3 reads CSVEEGRAEAFF. CDR3 DNA sequence: TGCAGCGTTGAAGAAGGGCGGGCTGAAGCTTTCTTT. This rearrangement joins TRBV29-1 to TRBJ1-1; D is unresolved. The CDR3 consists of 12 residues. V lost 0 bases to trimming and J lost 6 bases, with 8 bases between them. The germline V gene encodes CDR1 SQVTM and CDR2 ANQGSEA. The full variable domain, its missing parts supplied by reference TRBV29-1 and TRBJ1-1, is SAVISQKPSRDICQRGTSLTIQCQVDSQVTMMFWYRQQPGQSLTLIATANQGSEATYESGFVIDKFPISRPNLTFSTLTVSNMSPEDSSIYLCSVEEGRAEAFFGQGTRLTVV.

J is TRBJ1-3 and V is TRBV3-1 (or the pseudogene TRBV3-2), with 10 positions matching TRBD1. Losses at the gene ends were 5 bases for V and 4 bases for J; bases not matched to a gene: 8. CDR1 and CDR2 (germline): LGHDT, YNNKEL (reference sequence). There are 16 residues in the CDR3. The DNA for the CDR3 is TGTGCCAGCAGCGACACCGGGACAGGGGAAGGAAACACCATATATTTT. This translates into CASSDTGTGEGNTIYF.

V gene TRBV6-2 or TRBV6-3 combines with J gene TRBJ2-1, with 7 bases fitting TRBD2. Germline lookup yields CDR1 MNHEY and CDR2 SVGEGT. CDR3 length: 16 amino acids. V trimming: 3 bases; J trimming: 6 bases; junction bases outside the gene matches: 11. The CDR3 here is CASSYSPLGGSNEQFF. CDR3 nucleotides: TGTGCCAGCAGTTATTCGCCGCTTGGCGGGAGCAATGAGCAGTTCTTC.

A single count supports this clone. The chain carries TRBV27 and TRBJ1-5; 7 bases are shared with TRBD1. From germline, CDR1 is MNHEY and CDR2 SMNVEV (reference sequence). V shed 5 bases, J shed 7 bases, and the junction held 11 bases outside the gene matches. The CDR3 extends over 15 amino acids. CDR3 in amino acids: CASSPRDSQGQPQHF. The CDR3 DNA is TGTGCCAGCAGTCCAAGGGACAGCCAAGGACAGCCCCAGCATTTT.

This rearrangement joins TRBV12-5 to TRBJ1-2; D gene ambiguous. CDR1 and CDR2 (germline): LGHNT, FRNRAP. Trimming took off 1 base at V and 4 bases at J, with 7 bases between the two ends. The CDR3 runs 13 residues. DNA of the CDR3: TGTGCTAGTGGTTTGGAGGCAGGCTATGGCTACACCTTC. This sequence encodes CASGLEAGYGYTF.

The chain recombines TRBV10-3 with TRBJ1-5, with 8 bases aligning to TRBD1. V shed 10 bases and J 6 bases; nucleotides not matched to a gene: 14. Germline V CDR1 and CDR2: ENHRY, SYGVKD. The CDR3 extends over 15 amino acids. CDR3 residues: CATSGQGAPGQPQHF. The CDR3 nucleotides are TGTGCCACCTCGGGGCAGGGGGCGCCCGGTCAGCCCCAGCATTTT.

The rearrangement joins TRBV10-3 to TRBJ2-3; maybe TRBD2 (6 bases). The CDR3 is 12 amino acids. The V gene's germline CDR1 is ENHRY and CDR2 SYGVKD. V was shortened by 10 bases and J by 3 bases, with 11 bases between the two germline ends. This chain's CDR3 is CATEGGTDTQYF. The CDR3, as DNA: TGTGCCACGGAGGGTGGGACAGATACGCAGTATTTT.